This is a list of T cell receptor beta chains from one sample in a study of blood T cell repertoires in COVID-19. This table comes from immunoSEQ multiplex PCR, and its TCRdb copy is limited to in-frame clones, with some not included. This sample carries some 53,000 clones, 85% to 90% of them seen once, and the ten largest clones take approximately 15%. Sequencing was performed on peripheral blood. The receptors originated from a man aged 70 or older with acute or convalescent COVID-19. Each CDR3 is given with its conserved first and last residue. Each record gives: V gene, CDR3 protein.

V gene: TRBV11-2; CDR3 protein: CASSPGQGATNYEKLFF
V gene: TRBV18; CDR3 protein: CASSPEGQVEKLFF
V gene: TRBV27; CDR3 protein: CASADGHGTDTQYF
V gene: TRBV30; CDR3 protein: CAWSADRGAEAFF
V gene: TRBV3-1/TRBV3-2; CDR3 protein: CASSQVQGGSSPLHF
V gene: TRBV2; CDR3 protein: CASGGVNTEAFF
V gene: TRBV11-2; CDR3 protein: CASTPGFDGYGYTF
V gene: TRBV5-1; CDR3 protein: CASSQARGGYEQYF
V gene: TRBV19; CDR3 protein: CASSIIPSEQFF
V gene: TRBV7-2; CDR3 protein: CASSWTGSSYEQYF
V gene: TRBV12-3/TRBV12-4; CDR3 protein: CASSLARPETQYF
V gene: TRBV7-8; CDR3 protein: CASSSPWDLHNEQFF
V gene: TRBV6-5; CDR3 protein: CASSYEHRVRGELFF
V gene: TRBV21-1; CDR3 protein: CASSTQGAANEKLFF
V gene: TRBV5-1; CDR3 protein: CASSIGETYNEQFF
V gene: TRBV29-1; CDR3 protein: CSVEGGRARTDTQYF
V gene: TRBV19; CDR3 protein: CASSPRTGGYGYTF
V gene: TRBV19; CDR3 protein: CASSIPRVVGKPQHF
V gene: TRBV11-2; CDR3 protein: CASSLGLGAGTDTQYF
V gene: TRBV3-1/TRBV3-2; CDR3 protein: CASSPRGLAAYTDTQYF
V gene: TRBV6-2/TRBV6-3; CDR3 protein: CASSSGGVSGNTIYF
V gene: TRBV6-6; CDR3 protein: CASKVEGAKNIQYF
V gene: TRBV5-1; CDR3 protein: CASSLGQGDTGELFF
V gene: TRBV5-4; CDR3 protein: CASSTRQGFGNTEAFF
V gene: TRBV7-3; CDR3 protein: CASSLTAPNRGQTDTQYF
V gene: TRBV2; CDR3 protein: CASSPLLGLEGEQYF
V gene: TRBV28; CDR3 protein: CASRKEDSRNTEAFF
V gene: TRBV5-6; CDR3 protein: CASSFGQSNQPQHF
V gene: TRBV5-1; CDR3 protein: CASSYRDTDEKLFF
V gene: TRBV7-9; CDR3 protein: CASSSNNVNTGELFF
V gene: TRBV3-1/TRBV3-2; CDR3 protein: CASSLGRGTKAFF
V gene: TRBV20-1; CDR3 protein: CSASRFPTGIDTQYF
V gene: TRBV9; CDR3 protein: CASSHQRYQETQYF
V gene: TRBV25-1; CDR3 protein: CASASNYGYTF
V gene: TRBV5-1; CDR3 protein: CASSPTGAGANVLTF
V gene: TRBV5-1; CDR3 protein: CASSLAGTGGSGNTIYF
V gene: TRBV2; CDR3 protein: CASSEPNFNSPLHF
V gene: TRBV12-3/TRBV12-4; CDR3 protein: CASRIGDGQPQHF
V gene: TRBV4-3; CDR3 protein: CASSQDSGYEQYF
V gene: TRBV7-3; CDR3 protein: CASSLDRGSPLHF
V gene: TRBV11-2; CDR3 protein: CASSRDRGGTEAFF
V gene: TRBV25-1; CDR3 protein: CASSEFDGRAGVGTQYF
V gene: TRBV4-3; CDR3 protein: CASSQETSSNTGELFF
V gene: TRBV4-1; CDR3 protein: CASSQGSGRVRNSPLHF
V gene: TRBV20-1; CDR3 protein: CSASTTGVAGISYNEQFF
V gene: TRBV2; CDR3 protein: CASRTSAYYEQYF
V gene: TRBV5-1; CDR3 protein: CASSLGSSGLYNEQFF
V gene: TRBV19; CDR3 protein: CASSILGGLTNEKLFF
V gene: TRBV4-3; CDR3 protein: CASSFGTVNEKLFF
V gene: TRBV4-2; CDR3 protein: CASSQAPAGGAADTQYF
V gene: TRBV7-9; CDR3 protein: CASSLKRVLDNEQFF
V gene: TRBV27; CDR3 protein: CASSYMTGSNQPQHF
V gene: TRBV14; CDR3 protein: CASSQDWAGFQYF
V gene: TRBV2; CDR3 protein: CASSFTGQGGNEQFF
V gene: TRBV6-2/TRBV6-3; CDR3 protein: CASSPLNNEQFF